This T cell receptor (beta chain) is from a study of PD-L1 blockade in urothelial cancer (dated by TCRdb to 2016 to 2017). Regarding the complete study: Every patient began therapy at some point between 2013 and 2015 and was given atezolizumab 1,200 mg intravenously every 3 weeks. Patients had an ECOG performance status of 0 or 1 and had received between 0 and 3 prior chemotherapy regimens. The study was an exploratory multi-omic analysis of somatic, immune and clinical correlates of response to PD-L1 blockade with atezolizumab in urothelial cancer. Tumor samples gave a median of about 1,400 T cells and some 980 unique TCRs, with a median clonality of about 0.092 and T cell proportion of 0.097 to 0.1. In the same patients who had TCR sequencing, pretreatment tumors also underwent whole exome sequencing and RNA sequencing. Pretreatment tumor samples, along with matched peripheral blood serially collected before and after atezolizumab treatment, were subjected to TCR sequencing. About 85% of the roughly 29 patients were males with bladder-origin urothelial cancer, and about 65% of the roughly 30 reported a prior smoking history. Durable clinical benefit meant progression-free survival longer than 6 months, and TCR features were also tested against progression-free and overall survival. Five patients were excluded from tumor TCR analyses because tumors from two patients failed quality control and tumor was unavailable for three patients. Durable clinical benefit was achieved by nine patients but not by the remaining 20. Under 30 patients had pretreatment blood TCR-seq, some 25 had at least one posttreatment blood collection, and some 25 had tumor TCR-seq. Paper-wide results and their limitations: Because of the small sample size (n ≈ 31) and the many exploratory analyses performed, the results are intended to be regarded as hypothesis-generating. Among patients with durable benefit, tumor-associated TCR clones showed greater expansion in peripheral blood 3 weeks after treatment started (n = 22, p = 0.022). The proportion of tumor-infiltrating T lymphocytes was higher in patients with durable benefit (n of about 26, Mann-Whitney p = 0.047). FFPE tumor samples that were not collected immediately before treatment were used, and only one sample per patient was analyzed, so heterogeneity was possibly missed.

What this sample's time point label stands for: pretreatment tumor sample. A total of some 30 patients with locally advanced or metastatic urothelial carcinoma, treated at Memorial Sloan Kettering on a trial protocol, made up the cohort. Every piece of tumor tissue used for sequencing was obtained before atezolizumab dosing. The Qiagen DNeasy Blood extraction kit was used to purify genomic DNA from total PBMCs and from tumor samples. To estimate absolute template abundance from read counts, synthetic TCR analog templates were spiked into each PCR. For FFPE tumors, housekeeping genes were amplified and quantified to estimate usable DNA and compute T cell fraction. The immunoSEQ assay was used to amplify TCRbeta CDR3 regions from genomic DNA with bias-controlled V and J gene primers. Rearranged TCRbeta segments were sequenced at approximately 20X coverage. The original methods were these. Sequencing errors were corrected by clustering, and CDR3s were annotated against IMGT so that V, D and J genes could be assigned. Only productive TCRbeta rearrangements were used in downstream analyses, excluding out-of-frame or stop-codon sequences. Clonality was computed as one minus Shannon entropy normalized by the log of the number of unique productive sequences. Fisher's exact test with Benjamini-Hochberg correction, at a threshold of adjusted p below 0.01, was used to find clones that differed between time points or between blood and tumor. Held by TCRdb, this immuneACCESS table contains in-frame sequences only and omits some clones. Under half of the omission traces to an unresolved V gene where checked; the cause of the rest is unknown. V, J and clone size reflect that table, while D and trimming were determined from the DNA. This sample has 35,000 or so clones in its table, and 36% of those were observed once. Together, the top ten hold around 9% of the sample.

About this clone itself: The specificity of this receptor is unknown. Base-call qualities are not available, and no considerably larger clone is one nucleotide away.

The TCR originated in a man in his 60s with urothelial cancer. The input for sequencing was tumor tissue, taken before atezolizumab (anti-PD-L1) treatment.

Here is the DNA: TGTGCCAGCAGCTCGAACCGTTACGAGCAGTACTTC. It translates as CASSSNRYEQYF. The chain couples TRBV6-8 to TRBJ2-7; no D gene is confidently identified. Via the germline V gene, CDR1 is MNHGY and CDR2 SAAAGT. Relative to germline, V is 6 bases shorter and J is 4 bases shorter, with 10 bases between their ends. The CDR3, cysteine through phenylalanine, is 12 amino acids long. The retained sequence is limited to the CDR3, 36 bases, with the frame set at the first base.